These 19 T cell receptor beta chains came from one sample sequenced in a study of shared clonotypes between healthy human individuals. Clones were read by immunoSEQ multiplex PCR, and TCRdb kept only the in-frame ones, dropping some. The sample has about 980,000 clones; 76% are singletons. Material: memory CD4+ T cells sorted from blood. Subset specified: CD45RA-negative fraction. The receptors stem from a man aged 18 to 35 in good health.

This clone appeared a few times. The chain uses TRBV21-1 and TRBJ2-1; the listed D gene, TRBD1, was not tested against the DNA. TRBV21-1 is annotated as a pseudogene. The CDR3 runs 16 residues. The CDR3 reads CASSKLGQSLGHEQFF. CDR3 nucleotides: TGTGCCAGCAGCAAATTGGGACAGTCACTAGGCCATGAGCAGTTCTTC.

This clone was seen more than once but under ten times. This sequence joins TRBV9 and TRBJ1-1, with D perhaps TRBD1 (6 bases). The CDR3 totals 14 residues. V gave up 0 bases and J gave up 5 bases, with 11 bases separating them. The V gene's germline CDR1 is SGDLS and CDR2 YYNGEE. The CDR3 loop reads CASSVDQGYTEAFF. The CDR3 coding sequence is TGTGCCAGCAGCGTAGATCAGGGGTATACTGAAGCTTTCTTT. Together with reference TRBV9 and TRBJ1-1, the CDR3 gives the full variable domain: DSGVTQTPKHLITATGQRVTLRCSPRSGDLSVYWYQQSLDQGLQFLIQYYNGEERAKGNILERFSAQQFPDLHSELNLSSLELGDSALYFCASSVDQGYTEAFFGQGTRLTVV.

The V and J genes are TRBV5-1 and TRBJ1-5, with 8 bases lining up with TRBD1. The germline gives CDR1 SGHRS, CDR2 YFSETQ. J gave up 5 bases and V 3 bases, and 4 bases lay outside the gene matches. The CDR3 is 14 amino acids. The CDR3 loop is CASSYGQGDQPQHF. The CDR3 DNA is TGCGCCAGCAGCTACGGACAGGGCGATCAGCCCCAGCATTTT.

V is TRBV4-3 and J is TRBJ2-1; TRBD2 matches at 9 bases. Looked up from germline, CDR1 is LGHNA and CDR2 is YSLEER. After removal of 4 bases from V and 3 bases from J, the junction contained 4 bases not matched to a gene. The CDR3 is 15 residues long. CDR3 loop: CASSPKLAGYNEQFF. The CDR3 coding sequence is TGCGCCAGCAGCCCCAAACTAGCGGGCTACAATGAGCAGTTCTTC.

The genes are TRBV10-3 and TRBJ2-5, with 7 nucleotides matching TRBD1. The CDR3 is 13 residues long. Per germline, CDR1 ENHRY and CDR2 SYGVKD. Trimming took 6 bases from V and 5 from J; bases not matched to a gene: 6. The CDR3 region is CAIRKGAKETQYF. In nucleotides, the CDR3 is TGTGCCATCAGGAAGGGGGCGAAGGAGACCCAGTACTTC.

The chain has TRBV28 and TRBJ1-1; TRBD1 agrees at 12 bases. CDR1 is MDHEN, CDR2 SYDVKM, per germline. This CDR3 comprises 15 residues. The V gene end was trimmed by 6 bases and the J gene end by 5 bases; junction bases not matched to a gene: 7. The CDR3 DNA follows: TGTGCCAGCAGGGGGACAGGGGGCGACCGGACTGAAGCTTTCTTT. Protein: CASRGTGGDRTEAFF. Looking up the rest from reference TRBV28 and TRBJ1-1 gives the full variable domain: DVKVTQSSRYLVKRTGEKVFLECVQDMDHENMFWYRQDPGLGLRLIYFSYDVKMKEKGDIPEGYSVSREKKERFSLILESASTNQTSMYLCASRGTGGDRTEAFFGQGTRLTVV.

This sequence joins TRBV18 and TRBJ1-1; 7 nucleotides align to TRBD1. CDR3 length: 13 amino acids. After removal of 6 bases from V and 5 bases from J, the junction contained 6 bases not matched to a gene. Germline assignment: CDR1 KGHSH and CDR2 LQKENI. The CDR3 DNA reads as TGTGCCAGCTCGCCAAACAGGGGTACTGAAGCTTTCTTT. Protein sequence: CASSPNRGTEAFF.

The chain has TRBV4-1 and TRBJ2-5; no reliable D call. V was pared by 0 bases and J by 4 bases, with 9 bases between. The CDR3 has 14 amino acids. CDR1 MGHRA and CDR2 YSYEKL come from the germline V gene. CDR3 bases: TGCGCCAGCAGCCAAGATCAGGCTGGAGAGACCCAGTACTTC. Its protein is CASSQDQAGETQYF.

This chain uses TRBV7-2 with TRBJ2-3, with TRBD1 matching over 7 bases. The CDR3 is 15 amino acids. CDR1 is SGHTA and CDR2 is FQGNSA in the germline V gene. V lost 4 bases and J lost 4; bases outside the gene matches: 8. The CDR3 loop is CASSSPAGGPDTQYF. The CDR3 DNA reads TGTGCCAGCAGCTCCCCGGCAGGGGGTCCAGATACGCAGTATTTT.

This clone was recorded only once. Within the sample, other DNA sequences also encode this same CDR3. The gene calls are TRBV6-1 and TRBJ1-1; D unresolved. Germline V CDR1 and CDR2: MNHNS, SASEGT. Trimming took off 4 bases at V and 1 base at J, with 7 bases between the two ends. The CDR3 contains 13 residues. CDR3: CASSVPGNTEAFF. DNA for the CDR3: TGTGCCAGCAGTGTACCAGGGAACACTGAAGCTTTCTTT.

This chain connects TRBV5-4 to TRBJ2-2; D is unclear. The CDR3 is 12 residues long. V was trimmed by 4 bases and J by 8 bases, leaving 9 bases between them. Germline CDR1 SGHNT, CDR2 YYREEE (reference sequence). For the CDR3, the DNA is TGTGCCAGCAGCCAACCCCAGGGGGAGCTGTTTTTT. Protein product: CASSQPQGELFF.

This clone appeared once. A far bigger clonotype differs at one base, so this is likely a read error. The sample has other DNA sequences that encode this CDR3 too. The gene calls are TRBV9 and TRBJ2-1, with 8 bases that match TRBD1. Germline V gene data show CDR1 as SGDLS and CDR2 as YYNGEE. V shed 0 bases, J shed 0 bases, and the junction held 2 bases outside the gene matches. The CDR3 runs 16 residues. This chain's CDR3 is CASSVGGQGSYNEQFF. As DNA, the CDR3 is TGTGCCAGCAGCGTAGGAGGACAGGGCTCCTACAATGAGCAGTTCTTC.

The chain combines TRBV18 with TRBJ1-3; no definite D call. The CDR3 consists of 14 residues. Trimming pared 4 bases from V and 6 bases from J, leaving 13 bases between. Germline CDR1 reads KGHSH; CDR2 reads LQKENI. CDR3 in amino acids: CASSRSDQLNTIYF. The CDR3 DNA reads TGTGCCAGCTCACGATCCGACCAGCTAAACACCATATATTTT.

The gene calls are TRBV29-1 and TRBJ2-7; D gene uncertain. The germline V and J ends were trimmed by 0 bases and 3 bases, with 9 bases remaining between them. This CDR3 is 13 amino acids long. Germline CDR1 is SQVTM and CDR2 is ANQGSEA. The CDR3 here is CSVEEDRYYEQYF. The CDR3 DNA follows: TGCAGCGTTGAAGAGGACCGCTACTACGAGCAGTACTTC.

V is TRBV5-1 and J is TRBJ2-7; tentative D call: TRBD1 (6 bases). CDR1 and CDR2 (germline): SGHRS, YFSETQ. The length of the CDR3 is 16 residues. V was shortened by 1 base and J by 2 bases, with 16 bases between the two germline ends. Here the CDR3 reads CASSLSASGVTYEQYF. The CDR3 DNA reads TGCGCCAGCAGCTTGAGCGCGTCAGGGGTAACCTACGAGCAGTACTTC.

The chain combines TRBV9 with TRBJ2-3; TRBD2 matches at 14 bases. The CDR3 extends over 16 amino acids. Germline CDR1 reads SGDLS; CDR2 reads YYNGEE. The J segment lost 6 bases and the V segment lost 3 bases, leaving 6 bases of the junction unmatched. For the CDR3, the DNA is TGTGCCAGCAGCGCGGGACTAGCGGGAGCGCGCGATACGCAGTATTTT. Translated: CASSAGLAGARDTQYF.

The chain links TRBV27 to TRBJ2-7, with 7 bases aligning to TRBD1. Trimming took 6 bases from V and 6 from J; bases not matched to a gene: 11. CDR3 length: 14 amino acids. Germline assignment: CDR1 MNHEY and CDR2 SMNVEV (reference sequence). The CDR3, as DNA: TGTGCCAGCAGGACCGACAGGGTGTCGGGCGAGCAGTACTTC. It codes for CASRTDRVSGEQYF.

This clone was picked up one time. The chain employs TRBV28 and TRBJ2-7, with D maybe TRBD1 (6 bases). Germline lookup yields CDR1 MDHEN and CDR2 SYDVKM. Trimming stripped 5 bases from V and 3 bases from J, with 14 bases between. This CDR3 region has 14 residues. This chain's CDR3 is CASSPPGHSYEQYF. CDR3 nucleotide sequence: TGTGCCAGCAGTCCGCCGGGACACAGCTACGAGCAGTACTTC.

In DNA, the CDR3 is TGTGCCTGGAGTCTTGGCAGACGGGGCACCGGGGAGCTGTTTTTT. This sequence encodes CAWSLGRRGTGELFF. V is TRBV30 and J is TRBJ2-2; the D gene is possibly TRBD2 (5 bases). Trimming left V 2 bases short and J 4 bases short, with 14 bases between. The CDR3 is 15 amino acids. Germline V lookup: CDR1 GTSNPN, CDR2 SVGIG (reference sequence).